Below are 25 T cell receptor beta chains sequenced from a single sample in a study of shared clonotypes between healthy human individuals. Data came from immunoSEQ multiplex PCR; TCRdb stores just in-frame clones and leaves some out. The data hold about 490,000 clones, with 78% observed a single time. The sequenced sample was PBMCs. The source of these receptors is a woman aged 40-49 years in good health. Some clones in this sample may be carry-over from other donors' samples.

This chain connects TRBV10-3 to TRBJ1-3, with D possibly TRBD1 on 5 matching bases. Trimming removed 6 bases from V and 3 bases from J, with 9 bases in between. The germline V gene encodes CDR1 ENHRY and CDR2 SYGVKD. The CDR3 extends over 13 amino acids. The CDR3 protein is CAISGGHGNTIYF. CDR3 in DNA: TGTGCCATCAGCGGAGGACATGGAAACACCATATATTTT.

The genes are TRBV2 and TRBJ1-4; 9 nucleotides line up with TRBD1. The CDR3 extends over 14 amino acids. Germline CDR1 and CDR2: SNHLY and FYNNEI. Trimming at V came to 4 bases and at J to 11 bases, leaving 8 bases not matched to a gene. DNA of the CDR3: TGTGCCAGCAGTGTTGGGACAGGGAGGGAGAAACTGTTTTTT. It yields the protein CASSVGTGREKLFF. Based on the CDR3 plus reference TRBV2 and TRBJ1-4, the full variable domain is EPEVTQTPSHQVTQMGQEVILRCVPISNHLYFYWYRQILGQKVEFLVSFYNNEISEKSEIFDDQFSVERPDGSNFTLKIRSTKLEDSAMYFCASSVGTGREKLFFGSGTQLSVL.

The CDR3 DNA is TGTGCCAGCAGCGTAGTCGTTGACGGGGAGCTGTTTTTT. Amino acids: CASSVVVDGELFF. This rearrangement joins TRBV9 to TRBJ2-2, with D uncertain. In germline, CDR1 is SGDLS, CDR2 YYNGEE. V lost 0 bases and J lost 7, with 7 bases in between. This CDR3 has 13 residues.

The J gene is TRBJ1-5, the V gene TRBV7-2; D is unclear. Trimming took off 5 bases at V and 0 bases at J, with 11 bases between the two ends. This CDR3 has 15 amino acids. Germline CDR1 and CDR2: SGHTA and FQGNSA. CDR3 in DNA: TGTGCCAGCAGCCTCCAAACAATTAGCAATCAGCCCCAGCATTTT. Amino acids: CASSLQTISNQPQHF.

The V and J genes are TRBV6-1 and TRBJ2-5; D gene uncertain. Looked up from germline, CDR1 is MNHNS and CDR2 is SASEGT. The CDR3 has 14 amino acids. V lost 5 bases and J lost 2, with 12 bases in between. In DNA, the CDR3 is TGTGCCAGCAGTCTGGAGTGGGGTCAAGAGACCCAGTACTTC. Protein: CASSLEWGQETQYF.

This sequence joins TRBV19 and TRBJ1-1; the match to TRBD1 covers 9 bases. V dropped 5 bases and J dropped 3; count of bases not matched to a gene: 13. Germline loops: CDR1 LNHDA, CDR2 SQIVND (reference sequence). The CDR3 extends over 17 amino acids. CDR3 protein: CASSPGTGQRKDTEAFF. The CDR3 region has the DNA TGTGCCAGTAGTCCCGGGACAGGGCAGAGGAAGGACACTGAAGCTTTCTTT.

The rearrangement joins TRBV19 to TRBJ2-2, with D possibly being TRBD1 (5 bases). Trimming removed 4 bases at V and 3 bases at J, with 12 bases between. Germline CDR1 is LNHDA and CDR2 is SQIVND (reference sequence). The CDR3 loop spans 15 amino acids. The CDR3 protein is CASSKGPGDTGELFF. CDR3 DNA: TGTGCCAGTAGTAAGGGGCCGGGCGACACCGGGGAGCTGTTTTTT.

This clone was counted a single time. The chain joins TRBV4-1 to TRBJ2-7; TRBD2 might be the D (6 bases). Germline assignment: CDR1 MGHRA and CDR2 YSYEKL. The CDR3 totals 14 residues. Trimming removed 6 bases from V and 3 bases from J, with 15 bases in between. The CDR3 is CASSSMEGLYEQYF. The CDR3 nucleotides read TGCGCCAGCAGTTCCATGGAGGGGCTCTACGAGCAGTACTTC.

This rearrangement joins TRBV2 to TRBJ1-1, with 8 bases aligning to TRBD1. The CDR3 is 14 residues long. V was pared by 5 bases and J by 10 bases, with 12 bases of the junction left unmatched. Per germline, CDR1 SNHLY and CDR2 FYNNEI. The chain's CDR3 is CASSPDRVEVAAFF. CDR3 in DNA: TGTGCCAGCAGTCCGGACAGGGTGGAGGTCGCAGCTTTCTTT.

The chain recombines TRBV6-1 with TRBJ2-4, with D perhaps TRBD2 (6 bases). The CDR3 consists of 12 residues. The germline V gene encodes CDR1 MNHNS and CDR2 SASEGT. V was trimmed by 3 bases and J by 7 bases, leaving 7 bases between them. CDR3 nucleotide sequence: TGTGCCAGCAGTGACGGGAGTAACATTCAGTACTTC. It is translated as CASSDGSNIQYF.

This chain uses TRBV2 with TRBJ2-5; TRBD2 might be the D (6 bases). Per germline, CDR1 SNHLY and CDR2 FYNNEI. V gave up 7 bases and J gave up 4 bases, with 10 bases separating them. The CDR3 has 12 residues. CDR3 nucleotides: TGTGCCAGCATCGGGGGTGCAGAGACCCAGTACTTC. It yields the protein CASIGGAETQYF.

The chain is built from TRBV7-3 and TRBJ2-1; 10 nucleotides align to TRBD2. Germline trimming cut 5 bases from V and 4 bases from J; bases unmatched to any gene: 5. The CDR3 is 15 residues long. Germline-derived CDR1 and CDR2 are SGHTA and FQGTGA. The CDR3 loop is CASSQGLAIYNEQFF. In DNA, the CDR3 is TGTGCCAGCAGCCAGGGACTAGCGATTTACAATGAGCAGTTCTTC.

V and J are TRBV18 and TRBJ1-3; D perhaps matches TRBD1 (6 bases). Germline V lookup: CDR1 KGHSH, CDR2 LQKENI. Trimming left V 4 bases short and J 2 bases short, with 15 bases between. The CDR3 sequence is 16 residues long. The CDR3 DNA is TGTGCCAGCTCACAAAACAGGGCTGAAACTGGAAACACCATATATTTT. Amino acid sequence: CASSQNRAETGNTIYF.

The chain couples TRBV7-3 to TRBJ1-1, with a possible D match to TRBD1 (6 bases). The CDR3 sequence is 16 residues long. Trimming stripped 2 bases from V and 3 bases from J, with 16 bases between. CDR1 is SGHTA, CDR2 FQGTGA, per germline. The CDR3 protein is CASSLLLGARDTEAFF. The CDR3 DNA sequence: TGTGCCAGCAGCTTACTTTTGGGGGCGAGGGACACTGAAGCTTTCTTT.

The chain joins TRBV7-9 to TRBJ1-2; D remains ambiguous. The CDR3 totals 13 residues. Trimming stripped 3 bases from V and 2 bases from J, with 7 bases between. CDR1 SEHNR and CDR2 FQNEAQ come from the germline V gene (reference sequence). This CDR3 reads CASSLLMNYGYTF. For the CDR3, the DNA is TGTGCCAGCAGCTTGTTGATGAACTATGGCTACACCTTC.

The rearrangement joins TRBV28 to TRBJ2-2; 8 nucleotides match TRBD1. V was pared by 5 bases and J by 1 base, with 6 bases of the junction left unmatched. CDR1 and CDR2 (germline): MDHEN, SYDVKM. The CDR3 runs to 16 residues. CDR3 sequence reads: CASSTAGTGNTGELFF. CDR3 DNA sequence: TGTGCCAGCAGTACGGCCGGGACAGGGAACACCGGGGAGCTGTTTTTT.

The chain joins TRBV27 to TRBJ1-1, with a tentative D call TRBD1 (6 bases). V lost 6 bases and J lost 1, with 12 bases in between. This CDR3 spans 14 amino acids. Germline V gene sequence: CDR1 MNHEY, CDR2 SMNVEV (reference sequence). CDR3 protein: CASRGGPKNTEAFF. CDR3 in DNA: TGTGCCAGCAGGGGGGGGCCGAAGAACACTGAAGCTTTCTTT.

In its sample, this clone was seen a few times. This rearrangement joins TRBV4-1 to TRBJ1-2; tentatively, D is TRBD1 (5 bases). The CDR3 is made up of 15 amino acids. The germline V and J ends were trimmed by 3 bases and 4 bases, with 15 bases remaining between them. Germline V gene sequence: CDR1 MGHRA, CDR2 YSYEKL. As DNA, the CDR3 is TGCGCCAGCAGCCAGGGATCGGGACGGAGCTATGGCTACACCTTC. Its protein is CASSQGSGRSYGYTF.

The V and J genes are TRBV4-3 and TRBJ1-4; weak D call: TRBD1 (6 bases). CDR1 and CDR2 from the germline V gene are LGHNA and YSLEER. V dropped 1 base and J dropped 2 bases, with 14 bases sitting between them. The CDR3 totals 17 residues. CDR3 nucleotide sequence: TGCGCCAGCAGCCAAGGAACAGGGAGGTGGACTAATGAAAAACTGTTTTTT. Its translation is CASSQGTGRWTNEKLFF.

The V call is TRBV4-2, the J call TRBJ1-1, with D hard to call. The V gene's germline CDR1 is LGHNA and CDR2 YNFKEQ. Trimming stripped 0 bases from V and 2 bases from J, with 13 bases between. The CDR3 spans 16 residues. This CDR3 is CASSQDLTLGNTEAFF. The CDR3 DNA follows: TGTGCCAGCAGCCAAGATTTAACCCTAGGTAACACTGAAGCTTTCTTT.

The chain combines TRBV10-3 with TRBJ1-1, with D tentatively TRBD1 (6 bases). CDR1 is ENHRY, CDR2 SYGVKD, per germline. Trimming left V 6 bases short and J 1 base short, with 12 bases between. The CDR3 spans 14 residues. Here the CDR3 DNA reads TGTGCCATCAGGGCGGGGGGCTCGAACACTGAAGCTTTCTTT. Its protein is CAIRAGGSNTEAFF.

The rearrangement uses TRBV29-1 and TRBJ2-5; 7 bases agree with TRBD1. The better agreement between TRBJ2-7 and the DNA end casts doubt on the J call. Germline loops: CDR1 SQVTM, CDR2 ANQGSEA. This CDR3 is built from 14 residues. DNA of the CDR3: TGCAGCGTTGCCTTCAGGGGGACGACCTACGAGCAGTACTTC. It is translated as CSVAFRGTTYEQYF.

The genes are TRBV27 and TRBJ2-7, with D perhaps given as TRBD1 or TRBD2 (5 bases each). Germline loops: CDR1 MNHEY, CDR2 SMNVEV (reference sequence). The CDR3 consists of 14 residues. The V gene lost 2 bases and the J gene lost 6 bases, with 14 bases spanning the gap. The CDR3 sequence is CASSLRVSGTEQYF. As DNA, the CDR3 is TGTGCCAGCAGTTTAAGGGTCTCCGGGACCGAGCAGTACTTC.

The chain combines TRBV7-9 with TRBJ2-2; no clear D gene. Germline-derived CDR1 and CDR2 are SEHNR and FQNEAQ (reference sequence). The V end was cut by 1 base, the J end by 8 bases, with 8 bases between. The CDR3 extends over 13 amino acids. The CDR3 is CASSLERTGELFF. The CDR3 DNA follows: TGTGCCAGCAGCTTAGAGCGAACAGGGGAGCTGTTTTTT.

This sequence joins TRBV14 and TRBJ2-7, with 10 bases lining up with TRBD2. V was pared by 5 bases and J by 2 bases, with 6 bases of the junction left unmatched. The CDR3 is made up of 15 amino acids. CDR1 and CDR2 (germline): SGHDN, FVKESK. The CDR3 loop reads CASSSGLATTYEQYF. The DNA of the CDR3 is TGTGCCAGCAGCTCGGGACTAGCGACCACCTACGAGCAGTACTTC.